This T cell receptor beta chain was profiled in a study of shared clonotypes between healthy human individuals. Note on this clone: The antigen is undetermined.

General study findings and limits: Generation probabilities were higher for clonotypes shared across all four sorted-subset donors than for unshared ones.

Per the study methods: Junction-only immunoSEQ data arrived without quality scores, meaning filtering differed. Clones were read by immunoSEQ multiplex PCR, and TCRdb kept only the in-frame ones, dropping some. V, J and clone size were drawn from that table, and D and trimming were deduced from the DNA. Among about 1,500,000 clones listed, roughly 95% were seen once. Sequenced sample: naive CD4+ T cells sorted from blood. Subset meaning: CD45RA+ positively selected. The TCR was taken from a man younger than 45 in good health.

CDR3 DNA: TGTGCCAGCACTTCCCGGCGCTTACTCTACACAGATACGCAGTATTTT. Protein product: CASTSRRLLYTDTQYF. This chain uses TRBV7-8 with TRBJ2-3, with unresolved D. This CDR3 spans 16 amino acids. The germline CDR1 and CDR2 sequences are SGHVS and FQNEAQ. Trimming removed 7 bases from V and 2 bases from J, with 19 bases in between.